These 22 T cell receptor beta chains came from one sample sequenced in a study of control samples from healthy donors and cancer patients. Sequencing used immunoSEQ multiplex PCR; TCRdb keeps in-frame clones, though not all of them. The sample carries 150,000 to 200,000 clones, about 92% recorded once. The specimen sequenced was blood. The receptors stem from a man aged 30-40 years in good health.

The chain couples TRBV6-5 to TRBJ1-5; possibly TRBD1 for D (6 bases). Deletions cut 6 bases from V and 4 bases from J, with 16 bases between. The germline gives CDR1 MNHEY, CDR2 SVGAGI. CDR3 length: 15 amino acids. The CDR3 nucleotides read TGTGCCAGCAGCACAGGGCAGTCTAGGAATCAGCCCCAGCATTTT. This encodes CASSTGQSRNQPQHF.

This chain joins TRBV28 and TRBJ2-1; weak D call: TRBD1 (5 bases). The CDR3 runs 13 residues. Trimming took off 6 bases at V and 4 bases at J, with 10 bases between the two ends. CDR1 is MDHEN, CDR2 SYDVKM, per germline. The CDR3: CASRYDSYNEQFF. The CDR3 DNA is TGTGCCAGCAGATACGACAGTTACAATGAGCAGTTCTTC.

V is TRBV9 and J is TRBJ1-4; 10 bases line up with TRBD1. Germline V gene sequence: CDR1 SGDLS, CDR2 YYNGEE. V shed 2 bases, J shed 3 bases, and the junction held 1 base outside the gene matches. This CDR3 region has 15 residues. CDR3 nucleotides: TGTGCCAGCAGCGTGGGGACAGGGGCTAATGAAAAACTGTTTTTT. Protein sequence: CASSVGTGANEKLFF.

The V and J genes are TRBV6-6 and TRBJ1-5; 8 nucleotides line up with TRBD1. The ends lost 8 bases at V and 6 bases at J; junction bases unmatched: 3. Germline CDR1 reads MNHNY; CDR2 reads SVGAGI (reference sequence). This CDR3 comprises 12 residues. The CDR3 reads CASSGGLQPQHF. The CDR3, as DNA: TGTGCCAGCTCAGGGGGCCTTCAGCCCCAGCATTTT.

V and J are TRBV23-1 and TRBJ1-4; 9 positions agree with TRBD1. TRBV23-1 is filed as an ORF, its function uncertain. This CDR3 comprises 16 residues. Unmatched junction bases numbered 7, after V lost 8 bases and J lost 0 bases. CDR3 bases: TGCGCCAGCGGGCGGACAGGGGAATCAACTAATGAAAAACTGTTTTTT. Residues: CASGRTGESTNEKLFF.

The chain combines TRBV9 with TRBJ2-6, with a possible D match to TRBD1 (5 bases). The germline V gene encodes CDR1 SGDLS and CDR2 YYNGEE. The CDR3 runs to 16 residues. Trimming shortened V by 2 bases and J by 2 bases, and 11 bases separated the two germline ends. CDR3 nucleotides: TGTGCCAGCAGCGTTACAGGTGTAGCTGGGGCCAACGTCCTGACTTTC. Translating it yields CASSVTGVAGANVLTF.

This sequence joins TRBV5-1 and TRBJ1-2; TRBD1 aligns across 7 bases. CDR1 is SGHRS and CDR2 is YFSETQ in the germline V gene. The CDR3 loop spans 13 amino acids. The J segment lost 7 bases and the V segment lost 4 bases, leaving 7 bases of the junction unmatched. The DNA of the CDR3 is TGCGCCAGCAGCCCACAGGGGATAAGTGGCTACACCTTC. Amino acids: CASSPQGISGYTF. The variable domain in full, with the rest retrieved from reference TRBV5-1 and TRBJ1-2, is KAGVTQTPRYLIKTRGQQVTLSCSPISGHRSVSWYQQTPGQGLQFLFEYFSETQRNKGNFPGRFSGRQFSNSRSEMNVSTLELGDSALYLCASSPQGISGYTFGSGTRLTVV.

The chain links TRBV12-3 or TRBV12-4 to TRBJ1-2; D not certain. This CDR3 contains 12 residues. V dropped 9 bases and J dropped 7 bases, with 15 bases sitting between them. CDR3 loop: CASGLSRGGYTF. DNA of the CDR3: TGTGCCAGTGGTCTCTCTCGGGGTGGCTACACCTTC.

The rearrangement uses TRBV4-1 and TRBJ2-7; 8 bases are shared with TRBD2. The CDR3 is 14 amino acids. Trimming took 1 base from V and 3 from J; bases not matched to a gene: 2. CDR1 and CDR2 from the germline V gene are MGHRA and YSYEKL. CDR3 amino acids: CASSQVLADYEQYF. CDR3 sequence (DNA): TGCGCCAGCAGCCAAGTACTAGCGGACTACGAGCAGTACTTC.

The V call is TRBV5-1, the J call TRBJ2-5; 11 bases agree with TRBD1. Germline values: CDR1 SGHRS, CDR2 YFSETQ. Trimming removed 4 bases from V and 0 bases from J; junction bases left unmatched: 5. This CDR3 has 16 amino acids. The CDR3 nucleotides are TGCGCCAGCAGCCCAGGGACAGGGGGGTACCAAGAGACCCAGTACTTC. Its translation: CASSPGTGGYQETQYF.

The chain carries TRBV29-1 and TRBJ2-1, with D perhaps matching TRBD2 (6 bases). Germline CDR1 SQVTM, CDR2 ANQGSEA. This CDR3 region has 16 residues. V gave up 2 bases and J gave up 0 bases, with 14 bases separating them. CDR3 DNA sequence: TGCAGCGTTGAACATTCGGGACTGATCTCCTACAATGAGCAGTTCTTC. Translation: CSVEHSGLISYNEQFF.

The chain uses TRBV5-1 and TRBJ2-1, with D perhaps TRBD2 (6 bases). Between the trimmed V and J ends, which lost 2 bases and 8 bases, there was a span of 8 bases. Germline CDR1 reads SGHRS; CDR2 reads YFSETQ. The CDR3 is made up of 12 amino acids. CDR3 residues: CASSLWGDEQFF. The CDR3 DNA is TGCGCCAGCAGCTTATGGGGGGATGAGCAGTTCTTC.

The J gene is TRBJ2-7, the V gene TRBV6-5; 8 bases fit TRBD1. CDR3 length equals 14 residues. Losses at the gene ends were 6 bases for V and 3 bases for J; bases not matched to a gene: 7. The germline V gene encodes CDR1 MNHEY and CDR2 SVGAGI. CDR3 bases: TGTGCCAGCAGGCGGGACAGGACGGTCTACGAGCAGTACTTC. It codes for CASRRDRTVYEQYF.

Worth noting for this clone: The same CDR3 can be traced to other DNA sequences in this sample. The gene calls are TRBV4-3 and TRBJ2-5; 9 bases line up with TRBD2. The length of the CDR3 is 15 residues. Germline values: CDR1 LGHNA, CDR2 YSLEER. V lost 1 base and J lost 5; bases outside the gene matches: 5. CDR3 bases: TGCGCCAGCAGCCAAGGCGGGGGGGCCGGGGAGACCCAGTACTTC. Translated, it gives CASSQGGGAGETQYF.

The chain has TRBV6-5 and TRBJ2-7; D is perhaps TRBD1 (6 bases). The length of the CDR3 is 13 residues. Germline assignment: CDR1 MNHEY and CDR2 SVGAGI. V dropped 6 bases and J dropped 3 bases, with 12 bases sitting between them. The CDR3 reads CASSTDRDYEQYF. For the CDR3, the DNA is TGTGCCAGCAGCACGGACAGAGACTACGAGCAGTACTTC.

The rearrangement uses TRBV28 and TRBJ2-7; the D gene is possibly TRBD2 (7 bases). The CDR3 spans 14 residues. The V end was cut by 3 bases, the J end by 3 bases, with 12 bases between. Looked up from germline, CDR1 is MDHEN and CDR2 is SYDVKM. As DNA, the CDR3 is TGTGCCAGCAGTTTCCCGGGGGGCCTCTACGAGCAGTACTTC. As protein: CASSFPGGLYEQYF. The entire variable domain, with the rest obtained from reference TRBV28 and TRBJ2-7, is as follows: DVKVTQSSRYLVKRTGEKVFLECVQDMDHENMFWYRQDPGLGLRLIYFSYDVKMKEKGDIPEGYSVSREKKERFSLILESASTNQTSMYLCASSFPGGLYEQYFGPGTRLTVT.

The V call is TRBV19, the J call TRBJ2-2; tentatively, D is TRBD2 (5 bases). Germline-derived CDR1 and CDR2 are LNHDA and SQIVND (reference sequence). This CDR3 has 14 residues. V was clipped by 5 bases and J by 4 bases, with 11 bases between them. CDR3 in amino acids: CASSDPGSTGELFF. The CDR3 nucleotides read TGTGCCAGTAGTGACCCGGGGAGCACCGGGGAGCTGTTTTTT.

This rearrangement joins TRBV1 to TRBJ2-5; the table names TRBD2, a call not compared with the DNA. TRBV1 is noted as a pseudogene. There are 12 residues in the CDR3. The CDR3 region is CTSSQAREAQYF. The CDR3 region has the DNA TGCACCAGCAGCCAAGCGCGAGAGGCCCAGTACTTC.

The chain recombines TRBV19 with TRBJ2-1; 11 bases line up with TRBD2. The V gene's germline CDR1 is LNHDA and CDR2 SQIVND (reference sequence). This CDR3 is 15 amino acids long. V gave up 7 bases and J gave up 10 bases; unmatched junction bases: 12. The CDR3 region has the DNA TGTGCCAGTACCACCCCCGGGACTAGCGGTTACGAGCAGTTCTTC. Encoded protein: CASTTPGTSGYEQFF.

Here the CDR3 reads CASSPGTSRYEQYF. CDR3 bases: TGCGCCAGCAGCCCCGGGACTAGCAGATACGAGCAGTACTTC. V is TRBV5-1 and J is TRBJ2-7; 9 bases fit TRBD2. The CDR3 is 14 residues long. CDR1 is SGHRS, CDR2 YFSETQ, per germline. Unmatched junction bases numbered 6, after V lost 4 bases and J lost 4 bases.

The chain is built from TRBV7-6 and TRBJ1-5; weak D call: TRBD1 (6 bases). CDR1 and CDR2 from the germline V gene are SGHVS and FNYEAQ. The CDR3 length is 13 residues. V was trimmed by 3 bases and J by 3 bases, leaving 6 bases between them. The CDR3 sequence is CASSLGANQPQHF. The CDR3 nucleotides are TGTGCCAGCAGCTTGGGGGCCAATCAGCCCCAGCATTTT.

The chain links TRBV28 to TRBJ2-5; perhaps D is TRBD1 or TRBD2 (6 bases each). The CDR3 sequence is 14 residues long. Germline-derived CDR1 and CDR2 are MDHEN and SYDVKM. V was cut by 5 bases and J by 5 bases, with 15 bases left in between. This chain's CDR3 is CASSLGGRRETQYF. CDR3 nucleotides: TGTGCCAGCAGTCTTGGGGGGCGCCGGGAGACCCAGTACTTC.